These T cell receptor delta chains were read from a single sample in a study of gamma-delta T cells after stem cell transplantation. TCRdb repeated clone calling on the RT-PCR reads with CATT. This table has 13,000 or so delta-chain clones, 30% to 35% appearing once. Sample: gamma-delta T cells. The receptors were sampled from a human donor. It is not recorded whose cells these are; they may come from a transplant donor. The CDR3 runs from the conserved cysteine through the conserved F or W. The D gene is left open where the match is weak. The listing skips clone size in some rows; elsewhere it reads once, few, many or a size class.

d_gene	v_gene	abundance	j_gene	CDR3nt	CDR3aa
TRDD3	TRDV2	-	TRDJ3	TGTGCCTGTGACATACCCCATTACTGGGGGTCGAGCTCCTGGGACACCCGACAGATGTTTTTC	CACDIPHYWGSSSWDTRQMFF
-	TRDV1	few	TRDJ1	TGTGCTCTTGGGGAAGGGAGGTGGGGGGCCCTGCCGTACACCGATAAACTCATCTTT	CALGEGRWGALPYTDKLIF
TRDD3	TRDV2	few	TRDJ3	TGTGCCTGTGACACCGTACTGGGGGATAACTCCTGGGACACCCGACAGATGTTTTTC	CACDTVLGDNSWDTRQMFF
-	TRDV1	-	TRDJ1	TGTGCTCTTGGGGAACCCACCACCGATAAACTCATCTTT	CALGEPTTDKLIF
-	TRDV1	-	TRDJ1	TGTGCTCTTGGGGAACGGCACCTTCCTACTAGGGGTGGGACCATGGGGGATATCAGAACGAATAAACTCATCTTT	CALGERHLPTRGGTMGDIRTNKLIF
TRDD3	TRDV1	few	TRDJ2	TGTGCTCTTGGGGAAAGACCGTCCCCTGTACTGGGGGATAGGCCGACTTTGACAGCACAACTCTTCTTT	CALGERPSPVLGDRPTLTAQLFF
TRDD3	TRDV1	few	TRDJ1	TGTGCTCTTGGCATTCCGGCCTTCCTACTGGGGGATACAGGTGGAGATAAACTCATCTTT	CALGIPAFLLGDTGGDKLIF
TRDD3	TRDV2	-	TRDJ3	TGTGCCTGTGACACGGACTGGGGGTCCTGGGACACCCGACAGATGTTTTTC	CACDTDWGSWDTRQMFF
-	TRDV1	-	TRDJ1	TGTGCTCTTGGGGACAAGTTCCCACAGGGATACGATAAACTCATCTTT	CALGDKFPQGYDKLIF
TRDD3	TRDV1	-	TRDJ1	TGTGCTCTTGGGGAATATGTCCTACGACTGGGGGATAGCACCGATAAACTCATCTTT	CALGEYVLRLGDSTDKLIF
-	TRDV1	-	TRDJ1	TGTGCTCTTGGGGAACTAGCCCCCCTCCTATACTTCGTCGGTAAACTCATCTTT	CALGELAPLLYFVGKLIF
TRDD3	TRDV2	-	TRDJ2	TGTGCCTGTGACATACTGGGGGATTTGACCGCACACCTCTTCTTT	CACDILGDLTAHLFF
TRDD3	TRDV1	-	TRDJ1	TGTGCTCTTGGGGAACCACCCTCCTACTGGGGGATAAAACTCATCTTT	CALGEPPSYWGIKLIF